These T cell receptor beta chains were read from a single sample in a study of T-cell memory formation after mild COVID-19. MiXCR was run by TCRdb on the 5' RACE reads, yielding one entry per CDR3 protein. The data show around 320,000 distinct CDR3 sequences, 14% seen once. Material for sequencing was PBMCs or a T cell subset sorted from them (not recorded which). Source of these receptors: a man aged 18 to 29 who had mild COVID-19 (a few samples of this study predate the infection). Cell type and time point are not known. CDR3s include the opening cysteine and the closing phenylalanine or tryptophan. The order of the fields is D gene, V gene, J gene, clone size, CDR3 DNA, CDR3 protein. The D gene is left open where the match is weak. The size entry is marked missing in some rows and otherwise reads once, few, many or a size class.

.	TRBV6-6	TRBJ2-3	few	TGTGCCAGCAGTTACTCGTCTTGGGCCAGCACAGATACGCAGTATTTT	CASSYSSWASTDTQYF
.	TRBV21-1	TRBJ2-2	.	TGTGCCAGCAGGCTCCCGGCTAGCGGGGGGGAAAGTGGGGACACCGGGGAGCTGTTTTTT	CASRLPASGGESGDTGELFF
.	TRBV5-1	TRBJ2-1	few	TGCGCCAGCAGCTCCGGTCCTGGCAATGAGCAGTTCTTC	CASSSGPGNEQFF
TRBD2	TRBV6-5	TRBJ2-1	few	TGTGCCAGCAGTAGGACTAGCGGGAACCGGGCTGAGCAGTTCTTC	CASSRTSGNRAEQFF
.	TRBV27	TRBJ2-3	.	TGTGCCAGCAGTCCCCGTCCGACAGTCTTAAGCACAGATACGCAGTATTTT	CASSPRPTVLSTDTQYF
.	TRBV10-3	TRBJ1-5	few	TGTGCCATCTGGGGAGGAACGCGCCTCAATCAGCCCCAGCATTTT	CAIWGGTRLNQPQHF
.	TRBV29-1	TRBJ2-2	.	TGCAGCGTTGAAGATCGGGGCAGGACCGGGACCGGGGAGCTGTTTTTT	CSVEDRGRTGTGELFF
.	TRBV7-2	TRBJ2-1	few	TGTGCCAGCAGCTTAGATCGGGCTAGCCTCAATGAGCAGTTCTTC	CASSLDRASLNEQFF
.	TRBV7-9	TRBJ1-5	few	TGTGCCAGCAGCTCCGGGGCTAACAATCAGCCCCAGCATTTT	CASSSGANNQPQHF
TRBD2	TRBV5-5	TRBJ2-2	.	TGTGCCAGCAGCTTGTCGGCTAGCGGGGGGCCGGGCACCGGGGAGCTGTTTTTT	CASSLSASGGPGTGELFF
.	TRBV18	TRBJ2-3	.	TGTGCCAGCTCACCACAGGGCATAGGCAAAGATACGCAGTATTTT	CASSPQGIGKDTQYF
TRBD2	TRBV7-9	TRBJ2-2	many	TGTGCCAGCAGACCTGGACTAGCGGGCACCGGGGAGCTGTTTTTT	CASRPGLAGTGELFF
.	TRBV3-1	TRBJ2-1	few	TGTGCCAGCAGCCACGTAGCAAATGAGCAGTTCTTC	CASSHVANEQFF
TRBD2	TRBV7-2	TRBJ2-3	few	TGTGCCAGCAGCTCCCCCACTAGCGGGACCCCGGCAGTACGCACAGATACGCAGTATTTT	CASSSPTSGTPAVRTDTQYF
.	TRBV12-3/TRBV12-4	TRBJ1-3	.	TGTGCCGTTGGCTCTGGAAACACCATATATTTT	CAVGSGNTIYF
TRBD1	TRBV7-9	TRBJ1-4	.	TGTGCCAGCAGCTTACGGACAGGGGATGAAAAACTGTTTTTT	CASSLRTGDEKLFF
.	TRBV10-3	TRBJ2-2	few	TGTGCCATCGGGGGGAACTTGAACACCGGGGAGCTGTTTTTT	CAIGGNLNTGELFF
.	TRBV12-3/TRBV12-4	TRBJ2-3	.	TGTGCCAGCAGCCCCCCGGGGTATACGCAGTATTTT	CASSPPGYTQYF
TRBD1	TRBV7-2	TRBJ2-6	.	TGTGCCAGCAGCCTGTGGACAGGGGCCCCTGGGGCCAACGTCCTGACTTTC	CASSLWTGAPGANVLTF
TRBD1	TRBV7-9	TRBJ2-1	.	TGTGCCAGCAGCCCGACGGGACAGGGGACGAGTGAGCAGTTCTTC	CASSPTGQGTSEQFF
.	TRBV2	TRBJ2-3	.	TGTGCCAGCAGTGCTCGGACCCAAGAGGGTACGCAGTATTTT	CASSARTQEGTQYF
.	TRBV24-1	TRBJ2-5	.	TGTGCCACCAGTGATCCCGGAGAGACCCAGTACTTC	CATSDPGETQYF
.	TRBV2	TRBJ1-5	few	TGTGCCAGCACAGAAGGGGAGTATCAGCCCCAGCATTTT	CASTEGEYQPQHF
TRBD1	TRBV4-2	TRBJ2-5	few	TGTGCCAGCAGCCTAGGGACAGGGCCTCAAGAGACCCAGTACTTC	CASSLGTGPQETQYF
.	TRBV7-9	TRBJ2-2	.	TGTGCCAGCAGATCTACCGGGACTCAGAACACCGGGGAGCTGTTTTTT	CASRSTGTQNTGELFF
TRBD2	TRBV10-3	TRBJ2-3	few	TGTGCCATCAGTGGGGCCGCGGTCCCCACCGGGACTAGCGGACGACCAGATACGCAGTATTTT	CAISGAAVPTGTSGRPDTQYF
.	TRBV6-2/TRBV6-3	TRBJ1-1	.	TGTGCCAGCAGTCCCCACCTTGACGGAAACACTGAAGCTTTCTTT	CASSPHLDGNTEAFF